The 31 T cell receptor beta chains reported below all come from one sample, sequenced in a study of PD-L1 blockade in urothelial cancer. Produced via immunoSEQ multiplex PCR; TCRdb's table is partial and in-frame only. The repertoire includes around 40,000 clones, around four fifths of them detected once, and roughly a sixth sits in the top ten. The material sequenced was PBMCs, taken around atezolizumab (anti-PD-L1) treatment. These receptors came from a man aged 60 to 75 with urothelial cancer.

The rearrangement uses TRBV11-3 and TRBJ2-1, with 10 bases lining up with TRBD1. J was trimmed by 7 bases and V by 5 bases; bases with no gene match: 17. This CDR3 has 18 residues. Germline V gene data show CDR1 as SGHNT and CDR2 as YENEEA. Written as DNA, the CDR3 is TGTGCCAGCAGCCCCCGGGGGACCGACGGACAGGGGGGAAATGAGCAGTTCTTC. Translation: CASSPRGTDGQGGNEQFF.

V gene TRBV7-6 combines with J gene TRBJ2-7; maybe TRBD2 (5 bases). The V gene lost 5 bases and the J gene lost 7 bases, with 21 bases spanning the gap. Germline lookup yields CDR1 SGHVS and CDR2 FNYEAQ. The CDR3 has 15 residues. The CDR3 DNA is TGTGCCAGCAGCCCCGGGGAGACCACCTCGGGTGAGCAGTACTTC. It yields the protein CASSPGETTSGEQYF.

As concerns this clone: The same CDR3 is also encoded by other DNA sequences in this sample. This chain joins TRBV5-1 and TRBJ2-7; 11 positions agree with TRBD2. J gave up 4 bases and V 3 bases, and 3 bases lay outside the gene matches. This CDR3 region has 14 residues. Germline assignment: CDR1 SGHRS and CDR2 YFSETQ. The CDR3 loop is CASSSGTSGYEQYF. The DNA of the CDR3 is TGCGCCAGCAGCTCCGGGACTAGCGGATACGAGCAGTACTTC.

The gene calls are TRBV11-2 and TRBJ2-3; possible D gene TRBD2, 7 bases. Germline V gene sequence: CDR1 SGHAT, CDR2 FQNNGV. V shed 2 bases and J shed 2 bases, with 14 bases lying between them. The CDR3 totals 16 residues. The CDR3 sequence: CASSLMGRGATDTQYF. The CDR3 nucleotides are TGTGCCAGCAGCTTAATGGGCCGGGGGGCCACAGATACGCAGTATTTT. Full variable domain (missing parts from reference TRBV11-2 and TRBJ2-3): EAGVAQSPRYKIIEKRQSVAFWCNPISGHATLYWYQQILGQGPKLLIQFQNNGVVDDSQLPKDRFSAERLKGVDSTLKIQPAKLEDSAVYLCASSLMGRGATDTQYFGPGTRLTVL.

The J gene is TRBJ2-1, the V gene TRBV6-1, with D tentatively TRBD1 (5 bases). CDR3 size: 15 residues. The ends were cut back, 1 base at V and 8 bases at J, with 15 bases in the middle. CDR1 and CDR2 from the germline V gene are MNHNS and SASEGT. DNA for the CDR3: TGTGCCAGCAGTGAAGGGGGCCTTCGGTACGATGAGCAGTTCTTC. This sequence encodes CASSEGGLRYDEQFF.

The V call is TRBV10-2, the J call TRBJ2-7; possible D gene TRBD2, 7 bases. The germline gives CDR1 WSHSY, CDR2 SAAADI. V lost 6 bases, J lost 0 bases, and 12 bases lay in between. The CDR3 contains 14 residues. In nucleotides, the CDR3 is TGCGCCAGCAGGGGGGGGGCGCCCTCCTACGAGCAGTACTTC. This encodes CASRGGAPSYEQYF.

This clone was seen only once. This chain joins TRBV6-1 and TRBJ2-3; TRBD2 matches at 8 bases. CDR3 length: 16 amino acids. Per germline, CDR1 MNHNS and CDR2 SASEGT. V gave up 4 bases and J gave up 1 base; unmatched junction bases: 7. CDR3 sequence (DNA): TGTGCCAGCAGTGTAACTAGCGGAGGCCGCACAGATACGCAGTATTTT. It yields the protein CASSVTSGGRTDTQYF.

CDR3 sequence: CASSRGSGGFQETQYF. Written as DNA, the CDR3 is TGTGCCAGCAGCCGGGGGAGCGGGGGGTTCCAAGAGACCCAGTACTTC. V gene TRBV7-6 combines with J gene TRBJ2-5, with 9 bases fitting TRBD2. Trimming took 5 bases from V and 1 from J; bases not matched to a gene: 8. This CDR3 spans 16 amino acids. Germline values: CDR1 SGHVS, CDR2 FNYEAQ.

This clone was detected once. The chain recombines TRBV10-1 with TRBJ2-3, with TRBD2 matching over 14 bases. This CDR3 region has 17 residues. Germline assignment: CDR1 WNHNN and CDR2 SYGVQD (reference sequence). V was clipped by 4 bases and J by 5 bases; unmatched bases: 8. DNA of the CDR3: TGCGCCAGCAGTGGATCGACTAGCGGGGGGGCGAAAGATACGCAGTATTTT. Its protein product is CASSGSTSGGAKDTQYF.

The V call is TRBV5-1, the J call TRBJ1-1; weak D call: TRBD1 (6 bases). Per the germline V gene, CDR1 is SGHRS and CDR2 is YFSETQ. The CDR3 totals 15 residues. The ends were cut back, 2 bases at V and 2 bases at J, with 13 bases in the middle. The CDR3 spells CASSLSQGPNTEAFF. As DNA, the CDR3 is TGCGCCAGCAGCTTATCACAGGGACCCAACACTGAAGCTTTCTTT. Combining the CDR3 with reference TRBV5-1 and TRBJ1-1 gives the whole variable domain KAGVTQTPRYLIKTRGQQVTLSCSPISGHRSVSWYQQTPGQGLQFLFEYFSETQRNKGNFPGRFSGRQFSNSRSEMNVSTLELGDSALYLCASSLSQGPNTEAFFGQGTRLTVV.

This chain's CDR3 is CASSQVAGEETQYF. CDR3 coding DNA: TGCGCCAGCAGCCAAGTAGCGGGAGAAGAGACCCAGTACTTC. This sequence joins TRBV4-1 and TRBJ2-5; the match to TRBD2 covers 9 bases. Germline V CDR1 and CDR2: MGHRA, YSYEKL. This CDR3 is 14 amino acids long. The V gene end was trimmed by 1 base and the J gene end by 3 bases; junction bases not matched to a gene: 0.

The rearrangement links TRBV28 to TRBJ1-5, with TRBD1 matching 9 bases. Germline V gene data show CDR1 as MDHEN and CDR2 as SYDVKM. Trimming cost V 2 bases and J 1 base; bases outside gene matches: 15. This CDR3 is 20 amino acids long. This chain's CDR3 is CASSLPSGTGIPPSNQPQHF. The DNA for the CDR3 is TGTGCCAGCAGTTTACCTTCCGGGACAGGGATCCCTCCCAGCAATCAGCCCCAGCATTTT.

The chain is built from TRBV29-1 and TRBJ1-2; 8 bases agree with TRBD1. The CDR3 runs to 16 residues. Trimming cost V 6 bases and J 5 bases; bases outside gene matches: 17. Germline lookup yields CDR1 SQVTM and CDR2 ANQGSEA. The CDR3 DNA sequence: TGCAGCGTCACTAAGGAGCCCGGACAGGGACGGTATGGCTACACCTTC. Protein sequence: CSVTKEPGQGRYGYTF.

The V and J genes are TRBV7-2 and TRBJ1-6; D ambiguous. The CDR3 is 15 amino acids. The germline CDR1 and CDR2 sequences are SGHTA and FQGNSA. Trimming took off 1 base at V and 0 bases at J, with 4 bases between the two ends. CDR3 residues: CASSLDGSYNSPLHF. DNA of the CDR3: TGTGCCAGCAGCTTAGACGGCTCCTATAATTCACCCCTCCACTTT.

This CDR3 is CASSFLGEQFF. The CDR3 DNA reads as TGTGCCAGCAGCTTCCTAGGCGAGCAGTTCTTC. This rearrangement joins TRBV7-6 to TRBJ2-1, with D unclear. CDR1 and CDR2 (germline): SGHVS, FNYEAQ. The V gene lost 3 bases and the J gene lost 10 bases, with 7 bases spanning the gap. The CDR3 runs to 11 residues.

This clone was detected only once. The chain joins TRBV11-3 to TRBJ2-3; 7 nucleotides align to TRBD1. The CDR3 has 12 amino acids. Germline V lookup: CDR1 SGHNT, CDR2 YENEEA. V lost 3 bases and J lost 10; bases outside the gene matches: 4. The CDR3 nucleotides are TGTGCCAGCAGCTTCCGACAGGGTGCGCAGTATTTT. It encodes CASSFRQGAQYF.

CDR3 loop: CASSFFSSPGQGLPRTYEQYF. The DNA for the CDR3 is TGTGCCAGCAGTTTTTTTTCCTCGCCGGGACAGGGACTCCCCAGGACCTACGAGCAGTACTTC. V gene TRBV28 combines with J gene TRBJ2-7; 9 bases line up with TRBD1. Germline values: CDR1 MDHEN, CDR2 SYDVKM. This CDR3 has 21 residues. Losses at the gene ends were 3 bases for V and 2 bases for J; bases not matched to a gene: 23.

V is TRBV2 and J is TRBJ1-1; D gene uncertain. Germline CDR1 reads SNHLY; CDR2 reads FYNNEI. Trimming cost V 4 bases and J 1 base, with 7 bases left between them. The CDR3 is 13 residues long. As DNA, the CDR3 is TGTGCCAGCAGTGGAGGTCAGAACACTGAAGCTTTCTTT. This sequence encodes CASSGGQNTEAFF.

V gene TRBV18 combines with J gene TRBJ2-7, with D possibly matching TRBD1 (6 bases). The CDR3 consists of 16 residues. V was shortened by 6 bases and J by 4 bases, with 22 bases between the two germline ends. CDR1 and CDR2 (germline): KGHSH, LQKENI. In nucleotides, the CDR3 is TGTGCCAGCTCCATTAGGGGGTTTTCGGACGCTTACGAGCAGTACTTC. Residues: CASSIRGFSDAYEQYF.

The V call is TRBV5-5, the J call TRBJ2-4; 11 bases line up with TRBD2. The CDR3 covers 18 residues. V gave up 1 base and J gave up 0 bases; unmatched junction bases: 6. The germline CDR1 and CDR2 sequences are SGHKS and YYEKEE (reference sequence). The DNA for the CDR3 is TGTGCCAGCAGCTTGACTAGCGGGGGCTTTCTAGCCAAAAACATTCAGTACTTC. Translated, it gives CASSLTSGGFLAKNIQYF.

The chain has TRBV30 and TRBJ1-4, with a tentative D call TRBD1 (6 bases). Looked up from germline, CDR1 is GTSNPN and CDR2 is SVGIG (reference sequence). CDR3 length equals 12 residues. V was clipped by 5 bases and J by 10 bases, with 14 bases between them. The CDR3 DNA reads TGTGCCTGGGGGATCAGGGGTGGAAAACTGTTTTTT. Translated, it gives CAWGIRGGKLFF.

In DNA, the CDR3 is TGCAGCGTTGAGAGAGGGAGTTCCTACAATGAGCAGTTCTTC. This encodes CSVERGSSYNEQFF. The chain has TRBV29-1 and TRBJ2-1; TRBD2 might be the D (5 bases). V was pared by 3 bases and J by 1 base, with 10 bases between. This CDR3 comprises 14 residues. Germline V lookup: CDR1 SQVTM, CDR2 ANQGSEA.

The chain links TRBV11-2 to TRBJ2-5; 9 bases fit TRBD2. The CDR3 spans 16 residues. From germline, CDR1 is SGHAT and CDR2 FQNNGV. Trimming removed 5 bases from V and 5 bases from J; junction bases left unmatched: 12. This chain's CDR3 is CASSLGGGGAGETQYF. In DNA, the CDR3 is TGTGCCAGCAGCCTAGGAGGCGGGGGGGCGGGTGAGACCCAGTACTTC.

In its sample, this clone was seen once. The CDR3 reads CASSQDRARVNTEAFF. CDR3 coding DNA: TGTGCCAGCAGCCAAGATCGGGCCAGGGTGAACACTGAAGCTTTCTTT. The chain carries TRBV4-2 and TRBJ1-1; possibly TRBD1 for D (5 bases). This CDR3 region has 16 residues. Germline V lookup: CDR1 LGHNA, CDR2 YNFKEQ. Trimming pared 0 bases from V and 0 bases from J, leaving 11 bases between.

The rearrangement uses TRBV27 and TRBJ2-2; D perhaps matches TRBD1 (5 bases). V lost 5 bases, J lost 5 bases, and 6 bases lay in between. Germline V CDR1 and CDR2: MNHEY, SMNVEV (reference sequence). This CDR3 comprises 12 residues. In DNA form, the CDR3 reads TGTGCCAGCAGTCCAGGGACCGGGGAGCTGTTTTTT. It specifies CASSPGTGELFF.

The V and J genes are TRBV5-1 and TRBJ1-4; the D is unclear. Trimming pared 3 bases from V and 2 bases from J, leaving 14 bases between. The CDR3 contains 16 residues. CDR1 is SGHRS and CDR2 is YFSETQ in the germline V gene. The CDR3, as DNA: TGCGCCAGCAGCTCGACCACGGGAGGGACTAATGAAAAACTGTTTTTT. Its protein is CASSSTTGGTNEKLFF.

This clone appeared a few times. This sequence joins TRBV11-2 and TRBJ1-1; maybe TRBD1 (6 bases). The CDR3 runs 14 residues. V dropped 5 bases and J dropped 0 bases, with 10 bases sitting between them. Germline lookup yields CDR1 SGHAT and CDR2 FQNNGV. CDR3 in amino acids: CASSPRGMNTEAFF. The CDR3 DNA sequence: TGTGCCAGCAGCCCCAGGGGCATGAACACTGAAGCTTTCTTT.

This rearrangement joins TRBV13 to TRBJ1-1; D gene uncertain. CDR3 size: 13 residues. Germline loops: CDR1 PRHDT, CDR2 FYEKMQ (reference sequence). V was shortened by 2 bases and J by 1 base, with 5 bases between the two germline ends. The CDR3 nucleotides read TGTGCCAGCAGCTTAATCGGGAACACTGAAGCTTTCTTT. Its translation: CASSLIGNTEAFF.

The genes are TRBV27 and TRBJ2-6; a possible D gene is TRBD1 (5 bases). Germline V gives CDR1 MNHEY, CDR2 SMNVEV (reference sequence). CDR3 length: 14 residues. V gave up 6 bases and J gave up 4 bases, with 10 bases separating them. This CDR3 reads CASRGLGGANVLTF. The CDR3 DNA reads TGTGCCAGCAGGGGGCTAGGAGGGGCCAACGTCCTGACTTTC.

This chain uses TRBV27 with TRBJ2-1; possible D gene TRBD1, 6 bases. CDR3 length equals 13 residues. Trimming cost V 3 bases and J 7 bases, with 10 bases left between them. Germline V gene lookup returns CDR1 MNHEY and CDR2 SMNVEV (reference sequence). The CDR3 nucleotides are TGTGCCAGCAGTTTCTCTAGGGGGAATGAGCAGTTCTTC. Amino acid sequence: CASSFSRGNEQFF.

V gene TRBV10-2 combines with J gene TRBJ1-2, with TRBD1 identical over 12 bases. The germline V gene encodes CDR1 WSHSY and CDR2 SAAADI. CDR3 length: 15 residues. V shed 0 bases and J 8 bases; nucleotides not matched to a gene: 4. Here the CDR3 DNA reads TGCGCCAGCAGTGAGTCGGGGACAGGGGGCAGAGGCTACACCTTC. Translating it yields CASSESGTGGRGYTF.